One and the same sample provided the 21 T cell receptor beta chains below, sequenced in a study of blood T cells in healthy people across ages. The authors ran a second PCR of roughly 7 to 11 cycles using a sample-barcoded 5' primer and a J-beta primer mix. MiXCR, run by TCRdb on the 5' RACE reads, gives a single entry per CDR3 protein. Of 1 million to 1.2 million distinct CDR3 sequences listed, roughly two fifths were seen once; the top ten hold roughly 14%. The sample taken for sequencing was blood. The receptors here all came from a young man in good health.

This chain connects TRBV7-2 to TRBJ1-4, with D possibly TRBD1 on 6 matching bases. The V gene lost 4 bases and the J gene lost 7 bases, with 16 bases spanning the gap. This CDR3 comprises 15 residues. CDR1 is SGHTA and CDR2 is FQGNSA in the germline V gene. Written as DNA, the CDR3 is TGTGCCAGCAGCTCGTTCCAGGACAGTTCTGAAAAACTGTTTTTT. Translated, it gives CASSSFQDSSEKLFF.

The gene calls are TRBV7-2 and TRBJ2-1, with 10 nucleotides matching TRBD2. The CDR3 has 15 residues. Germline values: CDR1 SGHTA, CDR2 FQGNSA. V shed 1 base, J shed 9 bases, and the junction held 6 bases outside the gene matches. The CDR3 DNA reads TGTGCCAGCAGCTTAGTTTCTAGCGGGGGCGGTGAGCAGTTCTTC. This gives the protein CASSLVSSGGGEQFF.

V usage is TRBV20-1 and J usage is TRBJ1-6, with unresolved D. V shed 6 bases and J shed 0 bases, with 15 bases lying between them. The CDR3 contains 16 residues. Germline V gene data show CDR1 as DFQATT and CDR2 as SNEGSKA (reference sequence). The CDR3 DNA follows: TGCAGTGCCCGCACGGACGGGAGCTCCTATAATTCACCCCTCCACTTT. It specifies CSARTDGSSYNSPLHF.

This clonotype occurred many times. The J gene is TRBJ2-7, the V gene TRBV9; D possibly corresponds to TRBD1 (6 bases). Deletions cut 2 bases from V and 2 bases from J, with 14 bases between. Germline V gene data show CDR1 as SGDLS and CDR2 as YYNGEE. The CDR3 extends over 15 amino acids. The CDR3 DNA is TGTGCCAGCAGCGTTACCGGACAGTTACCCTACGAGCAGTACTTC. Its translation: CASSVTGQLPYEQYF.

This clonotype was detected many times. This chain links TRBV14 with TRBJ2-1, with unresolved D. This CDR3 is built from 13 residues. The germline gives CDR1 SGHDN, CDR2 FVKESK. The V gene lost 2 bases and the J gene lost 3 bases, with 5 bases spanning the gap. CDR3 sequence (DNA): TGTGCCAGCAGCCAATACAGCTACAATGAGCAGTTCTTC. Protein product: CASSQYSYNEQFF. Full variable domain (outside the CDR3, taken from reference TRBV14 and TRBJ2-1): EAGVTQFPSHSVIEKGQTVTLRCDPISGHDNLYWYRRVMGKEIKFLLHFVKESKQDESGMPNNRFLAERTGGTYSTLKVQPAELEDSGVYFCASSQYSYNEQFFGPGTRLTVL.

V and J are TRBV28 and TRBJ1-2; possibly TRBD1 for D (5 bases). The germline CDR1 and CDR2 sequences are MDHEN and SYDVKM. This CDR3 is built from 13 residues. V was trimmed by 8 bases and J by 4 bases, leaving 14 bases between them. The CDR3 sequence is CASATGASYGYTF. CDR3 DNA sequence: TGTGCCAGCGCGACCGGGGCCTCCTATGGCTACACCTTC.

The chain couples TRBV11-2 to TRBJ2-1; no firm D call. The CDR3 runs to 16 residues. The germline gives CDR1 SGHAT, CDR2 FQNNGV. V lost 5 bases and J 3 bases, leaving 17 bases between the germline ends. CDR3 coding DNA: TGTGCCAGCAGCCCCCGTGAGTTGACCCTCTACAATGAGCAGTTCTTC. Protein: CASSPRELTLYNEQFF.

This clonotype was counted a few times. The J gene is TRBJ2-7, the V gene TRBV7-2, with D unresolved. CDR1 SGHTA and CDR2 FQGNSA come from the germline V gene. V shed 2 bases and J shed 3 bases, with 11 bases lying between them. The CDR3 is 14 residues long. Here the CDR3 reads CASSLKSGRYEQYF. The CDR3 bases are TGTGCCAGCAGCTTAAAGTCTGGGCGCTACGAGCAGTACTTC. The entire variable domain, with the rest obtained from reference TRBV7-2 and TRBJ2-7, is as follows: GAGVSQSPSNKVTEKGKDVELRCDPISGHTALYWYRQSLGQGLEFLIYFQGNSAPDKSGLPSDRFSAERTGGSVSTLTIQRTQQEDSAVYLCASSLKSGRYEQYFGPGTRLTVT.

The V call is TRBV27, the J call TRBJ1-5; possibly TRBD1 for D (5 bases). CDR1 and CDR2 from the germline V gene are MNHEY and SMNVEV (reference sequence). The CDR3 loop spans 15 amino acids. The V end lost 2 bases, the J end lost 2 bases, and 10 bases lay between the germline ends. CDR3 residues: CASSLVWDGNQPQHF. In nucleotides, the CDR3 is TGTGCCAGCAGTTTAGTCTGGGACGGCAATCAGCCCCAGCATTTT.

The table lists this clonotype with a few counts. The chain carries TRBV5-1 and TRBJ2-7; 7 bases fit TRBD2. This CDR3 is built from 15 residues. CDR1 SGHRS and CDR2 YFSETQ come from the germline V gene. The V and J ends lost 4 bases and 2 bases, in that order; junction bases with no gene match: 9. CDR3 nucleotides: TGCGCCAGCAGCCCTTCGGGGAGGGATGCCTACGAGCAGTACTTC. This translates into CASSPSGRDAYEQYF. The full variable domain, its missing parts supplied by reference TRBV5-1 and TRBJ2-7, is KAGVTQTPRYLIKTRGQQVTLSCSPISGHRSVSWYQQTPGQGLQFLFEYFSETQRNKGNFPGRFSGRQFSNSRSEMNVSTLELGDSALYLCASSPSGRDAYEQYFGPGTRLTVT.

With respect to this clonotype: A read error is possible here, since a much larger clone lies one base away. This chain links TRBV10-3 with TRBJ1-5; D call uncertain. V lost 6 bases and J lost 0, with 6 bases in between. This CDR3 spans 13 amino acids. Per the germline V gene, CDR1 is ENHRY and CDR2 is SYGVKD. Written as DNA, the CDR3 is TGTGCCATCAGCCCCAGTAGCAATCAGCCCCAGCATTTT. It is translated as CAISPSSNQPQHF.

To note about this clonotype: Possible read error: a much larger clone is one base away. The chain is built from TRBV29-1 and TRBJ2-1; D might be TRBD2 (5 bases). This CDR3 is built from 10 residues. Trimming removed 3 bases from V and 10 bases from J, with 7 bases in between. Germline V gene sequence: CDR1 SQVTM, CDR2 ANQGSEA. CDR3 coding DNA: TGCAGCGTTGACCGACTAGAGCAGTTCTTC. This codes for CSVDRLEQFF.

Notes on this clonotype: A clone one base away is much larger, so this may be a read error. The chain is built from TRBV20-1 and TRBJ2-1; TRBD1 aligns across 9 bases. The length of the CDR3 is 15 residues. Germline values: CDR1 DFQATT, CDR2 SNEGSKA (reference sequence). The CDR3 loop is CSANQDRGVYSEQFF. CDR3 coding DNA: TGCAGTGCTAATCAGGACAGGGGAGTCTACAGTGAGCAGTTCTTC.

This clonotype showed up many times. The chain links TRBV7-9 to TRBJ1-1; D remains unclear. Trimming took off 3 bases at V and 2 bases at J, with 10 bases between the two ends. CDR1 is SEHNR and CDR2 is FQNEAQ in the germline V gene (reference sequence). The CDR3 runs to 14 residues. The CDR3 spells CASSFDMINTEAFF. The DNA for the CDR3 is TGTGCCAGCAGCTTTGACATGATCAACACTGAAGCTTTCTTT.

Here the CDR3 reads CASSSQDSPLHF. The CDR3 DNA reads as TGTGCCAGCAGCTCCCAAGATTCACCCCTCCACTTT. The chain recombines TRBV9 with TRBJ1-6; no clear D gene. Germline V gives CDR1 SGDLS, CDR2 YYNGEE. The CDR3 spans 12 residues. Between the trimmed V and J ends, which lost 4 bases and 8 bases, there was a span of 7 bases. The variable domain in full, with the rest retrieved from reference TRBV9 and TRBJ1-6, is DSGVTQTPKHLITATGQRVTLRCSPRSGDLSVYWYQQSLDQGLQFLIQYYNGEERAKGNILERFSAQQFPDLHSELNLSSLELGDSALYFCASSSQDSPLHFGNGTRLTVT.

This clonotype was found a few times. The V gene is TRBV7-2, the J gene TRBJ2-3, with TRBD1 matching 9 bases. Germline V gene data show CDR1 as SGHTA and CDR2 as FQGNSA. The ends lost 2 bases at V and 5 bases at J; junction bases unmatched: 11. This CDR3 contains 17 residues. CDR3 sequence: CASSLRWGQGQRDTQYF. CDR3 sequence (DNA): TGTGCCAGCAGCTTAAGGTGGGGACAGGGACAGAGAGATACGCAGTATTTT.

There are many counts of this clonotype. The chain has TRBV28 and TRBJ2-1, with TRBD1 matching 7 bases. Trimming took 5 bases from V and 7 from J; bases not matched to a gene: 17. Per the germline V gene, CDR1 is MDHEN and CDR2 is SYDVKM. CDR3 length equals 17 residues. CDR3 protein: CASSVLPGTDNRNEQFF. Written as DNA, the CDR3 is TGTGCCAGCAGTGTCCTACCCGGGACAGATAACCGAAATGAGCAGTTCTTC.

There are a few counts of this clonotype. This rearrangement joins TRBV5-1 to TRBJ2-2; 13 bases are a match to TRBD2. After removal of 6 bases from V and 5 bases from J, the junction contained 10 bases not matched to a gene. From germline, CDR1 is SGHRS and CDR2 YFSETQ. CDR3 length equals 17 residues. The CDR3 DNA reads as TGCGCCAGCACCTCGGGACTAGCGGGGATTCTAACCGGGGAGCTGTTTTTT. Amino acids: CASTSGLAGILTGELFF.

This clonotype was detected ten times or more. The CDR3 is CSVEGGVYGYTF. As DNA, the CDR3 is TGCAGCGTTGAAGGCGGCGTCTATGGCTACACCTTC. This sequence joins TRBV29-1 and TRBJ1-2; D is undetermined. This CDR3 has 12 amino acids. The V end was cut by 1 base, the J end by 4 bases, with 7 bases between. Germline lookup yields CDR1 SQVTM and CDR2 ANQGSEA.

The chain combines TRBV29-1 with TRBJ2-1; TRBD2 might be the D (6 bases). The germline V gene has CDR1 SQVTM and CDR2 ANQGSEA. This CDR3 is 17 amino acids long. V was shortened by 2 bases and J by 3 bases, with 20 bases between the two germline ends. CDR3 nucleotides: TGCAGCGTTGAATCTCGCGGGCACAGGCGGGGCTACAATGAGCAGTTCTTC. Amino acid sequence: CSVESRGHRRGYNEQFF.

This clonotype was recorded only once. This chain connects TRBV5-1 to TRBJ1-4; D possibly corresponds to TRBD1 (5 bases). The length of the CDR3 is 15 residues. Germline values: CDR1 SGHRS, CDR2 YFSETQ. Trimming removed 3 bases from V and 4 bases from J, with 13 bases in between. The CDR3 DNA reads as TGCGCCAGCAGCTCTGGGCCGGGGGGTAATGAAAAACTGTTTTTT. Residues: CASSSGPGGNEKLFF.